This passage covers 23 T cell receptor beta chains from one sample sequenced in a study of blood T cell repertoires in COVID-19. The data were produced by immunoSEQ multiplex PCR, yet TCRdb's version contains in-frame clones alone and is incomplete. Counted here are 140,000 to 150,000 clones, 80% occurring once; the ten biggest clones make up 3.5%. Sequencing was done on a sample of peripheral blood. Every receptor here comes from a man aged 65-85 years who had recovered from COVID-19.

V is TRBV9 and J is TRBJ2-3; 7 bases align to TRBD2. Germline V gives CDR1 SGDLS, CDR2 YYNGEE. This CDR3 has 17 amino acids. Germline trimming cut 4 bases from V and 4 bases from J; bases unmatched to any gene: 15. The CDR3 here is CASSSWGGSPGPDTQYF. The CDR3 DNA reads TGTGCCAGCAGCAGTTGGGGGGGATCCCCCGGGCCAGATACGCAGTATTTT.

The rearrangement joins TRBV6-6 to TRBJ1-5, with D maybe TRBD1 (6 bases). The germline V gene encodes CDR1 MNHNY and CDR2 SVGAGI (reference sequence). V lost 6 bases and J 7 bases, leaving 16 bases between the germline ends. The CDR3 has 14 amino acids. The CDR3 spells CASRADSLGQPQHF. DNA of the CDR3: TGTGCCAGCAGAGCGGACAGCCTTGGGCAGCCCCAGCATTTT.

This chain joins TRBV9 and TRBJ2-5, with 9 bases identical to TRBD2. V gave up 3 bases and J gave up 4 bases; unmatched junction bases: 10. Per germline, CDR1 SGDLS and CDR2 YYNGEE. The CDR3 is 16 residues long. Written as DNA, the CDR3 is TGTGCCAGCAGCGCCAGTCAAGCGGGAGGCCGAGAGACCCAGTACTTC. As protein: CASSASQAGGRETQYF.

The genes are TRBV27 and TRBJ2-7, with a weak D call TRBD2 (5 bases). Trimming removed 6 bases from V and 6 bases from J, with 15 bases in between. The CDR3 length is 13 residues. Per germline, CDR1 MNHEY and CDR2 SMNVEV (reference sequence). The CDR3 DNA reads TGTGCCAGCAGACTGGCCGCGGGTGGCGAGCAGTACTTC. Translated, it gives CASRLAAGGEQYF.

This clone was recorded at least ten times. V and J are TRBV19 and TRBJ1-5; D may be TRBD1 (5 bases). This CDR3 is built from 15 residues. Trimming took off 7 bases at V and 0 bases at J, with 13 bases between the two ends. CDR1 is LNHDA and CDR2 is SQIVND in the germline V gene (reference sequence). Written as DNA, the CDR3 is TGTGCCAGTACCCTACGGAGGGGTAGCAATCAGCCCCAGCATTTT. This encodes CASTLRRGSNQPQHF.

As for this clone: The junction does not match germline at one end; this may be a read error. The chain links TRBV24-1 to TRBJ2-1; D ambiguous. This CDR3 contains 13 residues. The germline gives CDR1 KGHDR, CDR2 SFDVKD. CDR3 amino acids: CATSEETYTEQFF. CDR3 bases: TGTGCCACCAGTGAGGAGACGTACACTGAGCAGTTCTTC.

The chain joins TRBV5-1 to TRBJ2-7; D is possibly TRBD2 (6 bases). The CDR3 runs 13 residues. Trimming left V 5 bases short and J 2 bases short, with 11 bases between. Germline V gene data show CDR1 as SGHRS and CDR2 as YFSETQ. The CDR3 DNA is TGCGCCAGCAGTTGGCGGGACCCCTACGAGCAGTACTTC. Translation gives CASSWRDPYEQYF. Full variable domain (remainder filled in from reference TRBV5-1 and TRBJ2-7): KAGVTQTPRYLIKTRGQQVTLSCSPISGHRSVSWYQQTPGQGLQFLFEYFSETQRNKGNFPGRFSGRQFSNSRSEMNVSTLELGDSALYLCASSWRDPYEQYFGPGTRLTVT.

The rearrangement joins TRBV30 to TRBJ2-3; TRBD2 aligns across 12 bases. CDR1 is GTSNPN, CDR2 SVGIG, per germline (reference sequence). J was trimmed by 2 bases and V by 3 bases; bases with no gene match: 15. The CDR3 is 19 amino acids. CDR3: CAWRGSGRGLAGITDTQYF. Here the CDR3 DNA reads TGTGCCTGGAGGGGGTCGGGGCGCGGACTAGCGGGGATCACAGATACGCAGTATTTT.

There are a few counts of this clone. The J gene is TRBJ2-1, the V gene TRBV2; 9 nucleotides match TRBD2. The CDR3 is 19 amino acids. Per germline, CDR1 SNHLY and CDR2 FYNNEI. The V and J ends lost 1 base and 0 bases, in that order; junction bases with no gene match: 10. CDR3 nucleotide sequence: TGTGCCAGCAGTGAAGGAGTGGGGCTAGCGGGGAGCTCCTACAATGAGCAGTTCTTC. Translation: CASSEGVGLAGSSYNEQFF.

The V call is TRBV29-1, the J call TRBJ2-7; a weak D match, TRBD2 (6 bases). Trimming pared 4 bases from V and 5 bases from J, leaving 15 bases between. The CDR3 spans 13 residues. Germline V lookup: CDR1 SQVTM, CDR2 ANQGSEA. The CDR3 loop is CSVVSGAPNEQYF. In DNA, the CDR3 is TGCAGCGTTGTTAGCGGAGCCCCCAACGAGCAGTACTTC.

The chain joins TRBV7-8 to TRBJ2-1, with 7 bases identical to TRBD2. CDR3 length equals 15 residues. The germline V gene has CDR1 SGHVS and CDR2 FQNEAQ. The junction had 5 bases not matched to a gene; V was cut back by 1 base and J by 5 bases. CDR3 nucleotide sequence: TGTGCCAGCAGCTTAGATGGGGCGGGAGACAATGAGCAGTTCTTC. Its protein product is CASSLDGAGDNEQFF.

The chain uses TRBV19 and TRBJ1-1; no clear D. Germline CDR1 is LNHDA and CDR2 is SQIVND (reference sequence). V lost 5 bases to trimming and J lost 1 base, with 17 bases between them. The CDR3 length is 16 residues. CDR3 bases: TGTGCCAGTAGTCCCACTTGGCGGGGAAGGAACACTGAAGCTTTCTTT. Its protein product is CASSPTWRGRNTEAFF.

V gene TRBV7-2 combines with J gene TRBJ1-2; D is uncertain. This CDR3 has 16 amino acids. In germline, CDR1 is SGHTA, CDR2 FQGNSA. The V and J ends lost 1 base and 0 bases respectively, with 12 bases between them. The CDR3 DNA follows: TGTGCCAGCAGCTTAGGAGGCTTCACCGCTAACTATGGCTACACCTTC. It encodes CASSLGGFTANYGYTF.

This clone occurred a few times. The V gene is TRBV4-1, the J gene TRBJ1-5; perhaps TRBD1 as D (6 bases). The CDR3 has 15 amino acids. V shed 2 bases and J shed 2 bases, with 10 bases lying between them. Germline V CDR1 and CDR2: MGHRA, YSYEKL. CDR3 bases: TGCGCCAGCAGCCAAAATGCAGGGGGCAATCAGCCCCAGCATTTT. It codes for CASSQNAGGNQPQHF.

The J gene is TRBJ2-1, the V gene TRBV19; D might be TRBD1 (6 bases). This CDR3 contains 20 residues. Deletions cut 4 bases from V and 4 bases from J, with 29 bases between. CDR1 LNHDA and CDR2 SQIVND come from the germline V gene (reference sequence). CDR3 in amino acids: CASSRNRQASGQGKYNEQFF. The CDR3 bases are TGTGCCAGTAGTAGAAATCGACAGGCGTCAGGGCAGGGAAAATACAATGAGCAGTTCTTC.

The V gene is TRBV2, the J gene TRBJ2-7; 11 nucleotides match TRBD1. Trimming at V came to 6 bases and at J to 4 bases, leaving 5 bases not matched to a gene. Germline values: CDR1 SNHLY, CDR2 FYNNEI. The CDR3 is 14 residues long. The CDR3 region is CASRGTGGRYEQYF. CDR3 in DNA: TGTGCCAGCAGGGGGACAGGGGGTCGGTACGAGCAGTACTTC. The complete variable domain, with remaining parts taken from reference TRBV2 and TRBJ2-7, reads EPEVTQTPSHQVTQMGQEVILRCVPISNHLYFYWYRQILGQKVEFLVSFYNNEISEKSEIFDDQFSVERPDGSNFTLKIRSTKLEDSAMYFCASRGTGGRYEQYFGPGTRLTVT.

The genes are TRBV27 and TRBJ1-1; TRBD1 matches at 8 bases. The CDR3 contains 16 residues. V gave up 4 bases and J gave up 4 bases; unmatched junction bases: 11. Per the germline V gene, CDR1 is MNHEY and CDR2 is SMNVEV (reference sequence). CDR3 sequence: CASSSADRGVPTEAFF. The CDR3 coding sequence is TGTGCCAGCAGTTCGGCCGACAGGGGAGTCCCCACTGAAGCTTTCTTT.

The chain employs TRBV11-3 and TRBJ1-5; D might be TRBD1 (5 bases). There are 15 residues in the CDR3. The germline gives CDR1 SGHNT, CDR2 YENEEA. The germline V and J ends were trimmed by 6 bases and 1 base, with 13 bases remaining between them. CDR3 DNA sequence: TGTGCCAGCAGGCCATACAGGACGAGCAATCAGCCCCAGCATTTT. It yields the protein CASRPYRTSNQPQHF.

This clone was picked up a small number of times. The CDR3 loop is CAWSPTRPNEKLFF. CDR3 DNA sequence: TGTGCCTGGAGTCCCACCAGGCCTAATGAAAAACTGTTTTTT. V gene TRBV30 combines with J gene TRBJ1-4; D gene ambiguous. The V end lost 2 bases, the J end lost 3 bases, and 10 bases lay between the germline ends. CDR3 length: 14 amino acids. Per the germline V gene, CDR1 is GTSNPN and CDR2 is SVGIG (reference sequence).

This chain connects TRBV14 to TRBJ2-2; D gene unclear. The CDR3 spans 13 residues. CDR1 and CDR2 from the germline V gene are SGHDN and FVKESK. V lost 1 base, J lost 5 bases, and 5 bases lay in between. The CDR3 is CASSQVATGELFF. The CDR3 region has the DNA TGTGCCAGCAGCCAAGTAGCTACCGGGGAGCTGTTTTTT.

This clone was observed a few times. The CDR3: CASSQDGTDRLRGYTF. CDR3 in DNA: TGCGCCAGCAGCCAAGATGGCACGGACAGGCTACGTGGCTACACCTTC. The genes are TRBV4-1 and TRBJ1-2, with TRBD1 matching 7 bases. The germline CDR1 and CDR2 sequences are MGHRA and YSYEKL. This CDR3 region has 16 residues. V lost 0 bases and J lost 7; bases outside the gene matches: 11.

The V and J genes are TRBV7-9 and TRBJ2-1; D is perhaps TRBD1 (5 bases). Germline V lookup: CDR1 SEHNR, CDR2 FQNEAQ (reference sequence). This CDR3 has 13 amino acids. Trimming cost V 5 bases and J 3 bases, with 8 bases left between them. CDR3 in amino acids: CASSLQDYNEQFF. The CDR3, as DNA: TGTGCCAGCAGCCTACAGGACTACAATGAGCAGTTCTTC. Full variable domain (outside the CDR3, taken from reference TRBV7-9 and TRBJ2-1): DTGVSQNPRHKITKRGQNVTFRCDPISEHNRLYWYRQTLGQGPEFLTYFQNEAQLEKSRLLSDRFSAERPKGSFSTLEIQRTEQGDSAMYLCASSLQDYNEQFFGPGTRLTVL.

CDR3 residues: CASSPPGVLPTEQYF. CDR3 bases: TGTGCCAGCAGCCCTCCAGGGGTCCTACCTACCGAGCAGTACTTC. The gene calls are TRBV3-1 (or the pseudogene TRBV3-2) and TRBJ2-7; tentatively, D is TRBD1 (6 bases). The CDR3 runs 15 residues. Looked up from germline, CDR1 is LGHDT and CDR2 is YNNKEL (reference sequence). The germline V and J ends were trimmed by 4 bases and 6 bases, with 19 bases remaining between them.